These 8 T cell receptor beta chains were all obtained from the same sample, sequenced in a study of control samples from healthy donors and cancer patients. Here immunoSEQ multiplex PCR was the method, and the copy in TCRdb shows in-frame clones only, minus some. The table records about 120,000 clones, around 89% of them present only once. The sample comprised blood. These receptors were taken from a man aged 50 or older in good health.

The chain uses TRBV4-3 and TRBJ2-5, with TRBD1 matching 9 bases. The CDR3 runs to 15 residues. CDR1 is LGHNA and CDR2 is YSLEER in the germline V gene. The V segment lost 1 base and the J segment 4 bases; nucleotides outside the gene matches: 4. The CDR3 loop reads CASSQGHRGRETQYF. The CDR3 nucleotides are TGCGCCAGCAGCCAAGGGCACAGGGGGCGAGAGACCCAGTACTTC.

The CDR3: CASSLTGKTYEQYF. In nucleotides, the CDR3 is TGTGCCAGCAGCTTGACAGGGAAAACCTACGAGCAGTACTTC. V and J are TRBV6-2 or TRBV6-3 and TRBJ2-7; TRBD1 agrees at 7 bases. Germline trimming cut 6 bases from V and 2 bases from J; bases unmatched to any gene: 7. The CDR3 length is 14 residues. Germline V gene data show CDR1 as MNHEY and CDR2 as SVGEGT.

The genes are TRBV28 and TRBJ1-3; TRBD1 matches 9 bases. The CDR3 has 15 residues. Germline lookup yields CDR1 MDHEN and CDR2 SYDVKM. V shed 4 bases and J 8 bases; nucleotides not matched to a gene: 9. The CDR3: CASSSMDRGADTIYF. DNA for the CDR3: TGTGCCAGCAGTTCGATGGACAGGGGTGCGGACACCATATATTTT.

The V call is TRBV19, the J call TRBJ1-1; possible D gene TRBD1, 5 bases. Trimming left V 7 bases short and J 3 bases short, with 15 bases between. This CDR3 is built from 14 residues. Germline CDR1 and CDR2: LNHDA and SQIVND (reference sequence). The chain's CDR3 is CASTPLRGDTEAFF. The CDR3 DNA sequence: TGTGCCAGTACACCCCTCCGGGGGGACACTGAAGCTTTCTTT.

The J gene is TRBJ2-5, the V gene TRBV5-4; the match to TRBD2 covers 11 bases. The V gene end was trimmed by 0 bases and the J gene end by 4 bases; junction bases not matched to a gene: 11. Looked up from germline, CDR1 is SGHNT and CDR2 is YYREEE (reference sequence). This CDR3 has 18 amino acids. In DNA form, the CDR3 reads TGTGCCAGCAGCTTGGGGGACCTAGCGGGGGGCTCAGCAGAGACCCAGTACTTC. This translates into CASSLGDLAGGSAETQYF.

The chain uses TRBV2 and TRBJ2-7; 7 bases fit TRBD2. Looked up from germline, CDR1 is SNHLY and CDR2 is FYNNEI. The trim removed 4 bases at V and 2 bases at J, leaving 8 bases unmatched. The CDR3 loop spans 15 amino acids. This CDR3 is CASSALPSGTYEQYF. In nucleotides, the CDR3 is TGTGCCAGCAGTGCGTTGCCTAGCGGAACCTACGAGCAGTACTTC.

This CDR3 reads CASSQDLLVNEKLFF. CDR3 nucleotide sequence: TGTGCCAGCAGCCAAGACCTATTAGTTAATGAAAAACTGTTTTTT. The gene calls are TRBV3-1 (or the pseudogene TRBV3-2) and TRBJ1-4; D is unclear. CDR1 is LGHDT, CDR2 YNNKEL, per germline (reference sequence). Trimming cost V 0 bases and J 4 bases, with 9 bases left between them. The length of the CDR3 is 15 residues.

The rearrangement links TRBV19 to TRBJ1-6, with 10 positions matching TRBD1. Germline V gene lookup returns CDR1 LNHDA and CDR2 SQIVND (reference sequence). This CDR3 spans 14 amino acids. After removal of 8 bases from V and 10 bases from J, the junction contained 8 bases not matched to a gene. The CDR3 DNA reads as TGTGCCAGTTCTTCGACAGGGGGCACGTCACCCCTCCACTTT. The encoded protein is CASSSTGGTSPLHF.